This T cell receptor beta chain stems from a study of metastatic and nonmetastatic thyroid tumors. In the study overall: Patients with malignant and benign thyroid disease provided blood and tumor or nodule tissue, whose repertoires were compared.

Study-wide results and caveats: Within blood and tumor, benign nodules reportedly had significantly lower TCR beta diversity than malignant thyroid tumors did.

All patients were untreated before thyroid surgery. Trimming removed 7 bases from V and 1 base from J, with 13 bases in between. Germline CDR1 is LNHDA and CDR2 is SQIVND (reference sequence). CDR3 size: 14 residues. Sample share makes this clone medium-sized. The antigen is not known. Source study methods: The study took CDR3 differences across clinicopathological groups and made a distant-metastasis classifier for papillary thyroid cancer from them. Via MiXCR, TCRdb re-called the PCR reads. These V and J calls rely on TCRdb rather than the paper's analysis. The sample yields 10,000 or so clones, less than 40% seen once.

This receptor was taken from a female donor with papillary thyroid cancer or a benign thyroid nodule (not recorded which). Some clones in this sample may be carry-over from other donors' samples. The sequencing input was tumor tissue. The genes are TRBV19 and TRBJ1-1, with D possibly TRBD1 on 5 matching bases. The CDR3: CASNPIGANTEAFF. CDR3 sequence (DNA): TGTGCCAGTAATCCCATTGGGGCGAACACTGAAGCTTTCTTT.